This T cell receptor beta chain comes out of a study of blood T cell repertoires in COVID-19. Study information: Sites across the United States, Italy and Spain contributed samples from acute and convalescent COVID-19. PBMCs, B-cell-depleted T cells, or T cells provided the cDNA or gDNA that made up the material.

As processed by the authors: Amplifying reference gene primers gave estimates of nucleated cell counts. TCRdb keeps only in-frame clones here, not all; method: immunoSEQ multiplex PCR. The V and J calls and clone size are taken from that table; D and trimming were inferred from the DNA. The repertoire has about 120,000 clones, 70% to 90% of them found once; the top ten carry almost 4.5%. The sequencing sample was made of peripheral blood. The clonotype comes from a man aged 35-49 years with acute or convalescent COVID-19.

The CDR3 here is CASSRTGGSEQYF. DNA of the CDR3: TGTGCCAGCAGCCGGACAGGGGGCTCCGAGCAGTACTTC. This chain uses TRBV7-3 with TRBJ2-7; 11 bases line up with TRBD1. Germline CDR1 reads SGHTA; CDR2 reads FQGTGA. This CDR3 contains 13 residues. After removal of 5 bases from V and 6 bases from J, the junction contained 3 bases not matched to a gene.